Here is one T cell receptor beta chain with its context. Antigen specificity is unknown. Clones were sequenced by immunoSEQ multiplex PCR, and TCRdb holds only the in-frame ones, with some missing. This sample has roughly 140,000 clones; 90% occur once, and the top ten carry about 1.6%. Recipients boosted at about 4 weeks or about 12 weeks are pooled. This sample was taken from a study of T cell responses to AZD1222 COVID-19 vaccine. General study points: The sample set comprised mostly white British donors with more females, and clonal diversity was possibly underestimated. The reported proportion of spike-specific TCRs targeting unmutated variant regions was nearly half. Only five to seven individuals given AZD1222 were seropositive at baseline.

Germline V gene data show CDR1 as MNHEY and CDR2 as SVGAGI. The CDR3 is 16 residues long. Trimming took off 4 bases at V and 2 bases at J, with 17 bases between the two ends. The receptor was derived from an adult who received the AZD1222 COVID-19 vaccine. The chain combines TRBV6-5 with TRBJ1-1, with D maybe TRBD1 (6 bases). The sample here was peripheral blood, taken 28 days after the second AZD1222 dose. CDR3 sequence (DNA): TGTGCCAGCAGTTCCCCACAGGGAGCAGGAAACACTGAAGCTTTCTTT. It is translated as CASSSPQGAGNTEAFF.